This T cell receptor (beta chain) comes out of a study of vaccination and CD4 T cells after COVID-19. Study-level background: The convalescents included six males and four females, and among them two were Hispanic while seven were Caucasian. In culture, cells were exposed to overlapping spike peptides from SARS-CoV-2, HCoV-NL63, HCoV-OC43 and HCoV-229E.

Trimming took 5 bases from V and 2 from J; bases not matched to a gene: 1. The CDR3 runs 12 residues. Germline-derived CDR1 and CDR2 are SGHRS and YFSETQ. Sequencing of cultured CD4+ T cell DNA used the Oncomine TCR Beta short-read assay. It was cultured CD4+ T cells from which genomic DNA was extracted. TCRdb redid the calling of the PCR reads with MiXCR, one entry per CDR3 protein. The repertoire holds some 9,900 distinct CDR3 sequences, with roughly 25% as singletons. Comments on this clonotype: No antigen is known for it.

Broader study findings: The median number of SARS-CoV-2-reactive clonotypes increased from around 20 to 38, a change that did not reach significance.

The treatment is: approximately nine-day PBMC culture with coronavirus spike peptide pools or control peptides (ViraFEST assay). The rearrangement links TRBV5-1 to TRBJ2-7; 7 nucleotides match TRBD1. This specimen consisted of CD4+ T cells from blood, cultured in vitro, obtained before SARS-CoV-2 vaccination. This TCR came from a human donor who received a COVID-19 vaccine. For the CDR3, the DNA is TGCGCCAGCAGGAGGGGGCCCTACGAGCAGTACTTC. It is translated as CASRRGPYEQYF. The full variable domain, completed using reference TRBV5-1 and TRBJ2-7, is KAGVTQTPRYLIKTRGQQVTLSCSPISGHRSVSWYQQTPGQGLQFLFEYFSETQRNKGNFPGRFSGRQFSNSRSEMNVSTLELGDSALYLCASRRGPYEQYFGPGTRLTVT.